This record concerns one T cell receptor (beta chain) sequence. Its antigen is not identified. Each TCR beta cDNA library carried unique molecular identifiers. Approximately 0.5 million cDNA molecules were recovered from an input of roughly 0.95 to 10 million T cells. TCRdb processed the PCR reads anew with MiXCR; each CDR3 protein has one entry. The profile covers about 800,000 distinct CDR3 sequences, with less than 35% appearing a single time and more than 0.55% taken by the ten largest. The data belong to a study of post-analysis software for immune sequencing data. Study results and limitations: The study found significantly lower normalized Chao1 diversity in multiple sclerosis patients than in controls. Co-batched samples clustered tightly together by F measure.

The TCR sequence derives from a girl aged 5-17 years with multiple sclerosis. What was sequenced was blood.

DNA for the CDR3: TGCAGGCCTGGGTCCTACAATGAGCAGTTCTTC. It yields the protein CRPGSYNEQFF. The chain is built from TRBV20-1 and TRBJ2-1; D gene uncertain. The CDR3 runs to 11 residues. CDR1 and CDR2 from the germline V gene are DFQATT and SNEGSKA (reference sequence).